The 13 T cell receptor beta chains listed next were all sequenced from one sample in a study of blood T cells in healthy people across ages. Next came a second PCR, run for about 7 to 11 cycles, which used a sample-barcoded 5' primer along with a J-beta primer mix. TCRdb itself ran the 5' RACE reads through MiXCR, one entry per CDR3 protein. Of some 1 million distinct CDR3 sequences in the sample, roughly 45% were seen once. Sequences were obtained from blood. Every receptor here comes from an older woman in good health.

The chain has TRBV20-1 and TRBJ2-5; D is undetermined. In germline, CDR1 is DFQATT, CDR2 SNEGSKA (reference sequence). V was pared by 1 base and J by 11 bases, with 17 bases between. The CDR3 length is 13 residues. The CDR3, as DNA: TGCAGTGCTAGAGGCCCCTCGTACAATGAGCAGTACTTC. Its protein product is CSARGPSYNEQYF.

CDR3 sequence: CASSVGVNNEQFF. CDR3 DNA: TGTGCCAGCAGCGTAGGAGTCAACAATGAGCAGTTCTTC. V and J are TRBV9 and TRBJ2-1; no firm D call. V shed 0 bases and J shed 5 bases, with 6 bases lying between them. CDR1 SGDLS and CDR2 YYNGEE come from the germline V gene. The CDR3 runs 13 residues.

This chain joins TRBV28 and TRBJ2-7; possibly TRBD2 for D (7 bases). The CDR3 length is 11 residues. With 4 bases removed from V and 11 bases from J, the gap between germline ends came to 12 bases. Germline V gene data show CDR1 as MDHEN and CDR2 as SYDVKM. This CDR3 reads CASSSGGFEYF. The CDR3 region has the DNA TGTGCCAGCAGTTCGGGGGGCTTTGAGTACTTC.

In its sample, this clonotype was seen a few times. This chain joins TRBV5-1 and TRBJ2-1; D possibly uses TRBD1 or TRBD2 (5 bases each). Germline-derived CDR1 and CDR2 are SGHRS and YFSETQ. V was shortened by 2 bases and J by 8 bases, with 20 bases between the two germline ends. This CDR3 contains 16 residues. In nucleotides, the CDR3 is TGCGCCAGCAGCTTTAACGACCCCGTTAGAGGGGATGAGCAGTTCTTC. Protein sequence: CASSFNDPVRGDEQFF.

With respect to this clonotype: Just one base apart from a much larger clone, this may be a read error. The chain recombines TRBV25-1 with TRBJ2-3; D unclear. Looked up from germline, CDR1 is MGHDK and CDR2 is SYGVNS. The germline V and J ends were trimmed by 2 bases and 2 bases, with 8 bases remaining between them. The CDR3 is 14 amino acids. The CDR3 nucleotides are TGTGCCAGCAGTGAAGCGGTCCACACAGATACGCAGTATTTT. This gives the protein CASSEAVHTDTQYF.

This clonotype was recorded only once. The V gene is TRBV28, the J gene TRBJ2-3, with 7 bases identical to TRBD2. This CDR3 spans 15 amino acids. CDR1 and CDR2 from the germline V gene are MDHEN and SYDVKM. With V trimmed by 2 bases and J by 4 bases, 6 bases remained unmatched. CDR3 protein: CASSLAGAGSDTQYF. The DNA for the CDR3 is TGTGCCAGCAGTTTAGCGGGAGCGGGGTCAGATACGCAGTATTTT.

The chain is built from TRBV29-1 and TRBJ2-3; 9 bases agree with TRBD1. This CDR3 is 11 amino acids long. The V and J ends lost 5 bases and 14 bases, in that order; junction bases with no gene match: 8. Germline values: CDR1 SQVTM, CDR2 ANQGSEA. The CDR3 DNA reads TGCAGCGTTCACAGGGGGCAAGGGCTGTATTTT. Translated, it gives CSVHRGQGLYF.

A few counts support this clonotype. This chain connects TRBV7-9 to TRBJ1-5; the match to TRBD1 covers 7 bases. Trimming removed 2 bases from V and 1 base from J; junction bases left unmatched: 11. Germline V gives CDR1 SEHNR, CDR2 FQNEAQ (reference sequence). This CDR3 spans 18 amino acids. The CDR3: CASSLSFGLGQSNQPQHF. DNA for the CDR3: TGTGCCAGCAGCTTATCCTTCGGCCTGGGACAGAGCAATCAGCCCCAGCATTTT.

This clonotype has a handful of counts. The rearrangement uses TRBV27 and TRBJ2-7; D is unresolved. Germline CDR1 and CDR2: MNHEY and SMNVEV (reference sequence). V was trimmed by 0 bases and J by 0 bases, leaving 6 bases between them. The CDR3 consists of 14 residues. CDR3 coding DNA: TGTGCCAGCAGTTTATCCAGGCACTCCTACGAGCAGTACTTC. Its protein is CASSLSRHSYEQYF.

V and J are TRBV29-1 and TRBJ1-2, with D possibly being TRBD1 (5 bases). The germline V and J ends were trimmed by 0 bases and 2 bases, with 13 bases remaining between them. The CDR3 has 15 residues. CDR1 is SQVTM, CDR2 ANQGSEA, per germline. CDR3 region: CSVEELRGRNYGYTF. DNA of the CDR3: TGCAGCGTTGAAGAATTGCGGGGGAGGAACTATGGCTACACCTTC.

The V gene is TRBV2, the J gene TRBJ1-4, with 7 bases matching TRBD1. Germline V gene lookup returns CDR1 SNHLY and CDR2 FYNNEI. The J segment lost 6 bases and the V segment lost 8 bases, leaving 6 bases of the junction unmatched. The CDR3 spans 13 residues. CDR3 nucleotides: TGTGCCAGCTGCGGGACAGCAGATGAAAAACTGTTTTTT. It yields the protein CASCGTADEKLFF.

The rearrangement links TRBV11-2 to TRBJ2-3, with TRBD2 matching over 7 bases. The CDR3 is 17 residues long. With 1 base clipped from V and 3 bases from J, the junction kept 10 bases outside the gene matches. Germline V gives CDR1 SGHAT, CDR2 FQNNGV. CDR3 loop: CASSLGLVGRSTDTQYF. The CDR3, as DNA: TGTGCCAGCAGCTTAGGGCTCGTCGGGAGGAGTACAGATACGCAGTATTTT.

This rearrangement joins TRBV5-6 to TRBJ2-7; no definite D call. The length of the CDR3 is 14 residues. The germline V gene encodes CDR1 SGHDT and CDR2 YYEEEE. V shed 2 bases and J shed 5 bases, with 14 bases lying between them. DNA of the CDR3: TGTGCCAGCAGCTTCGGGCAACACCCCAACGAGCAGTACTTC. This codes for CASSFGQHPNEQYF.